These 26 T cell receptor beta chains originate from one sample sequenced in a study of blood T cell repertoires in COVID-19. TCRdb keeps only in-frame clones here, not all; method: immunoSEQ multiplex PCR. The sample lists fewer than 150,000 clones; 90% were seen once. The material sequenced was peripheral blood. These receptors all stem from a woman aged 45-59 years with acute or convalescent COVID-19.

The chain carries TRBV19 and TRBJ1-2, with TRBD1 matching over 7 bases. The length of the CDR3 is 13 residues. Germline values: CDR1 LNHDA, CDR2 SQIVND (reference sequence). The V gene end was trimmed by 5 bases and the J gene end by 8 bases; junction bases not matched to a gene: 8. In nucleotides, the CDR3 is TGTGCCAGTAGTCTGACAGGGCGGCAAGGCTACACCTTC. Translating gives CASSLTGRQGYTF.

The J gene is TRBJ2-1, the V gene TRBV5-4; the match to TRBD1 covers 8 bases. V shed 5 bases, J shed 1 base, and the junction held 5 bases outside the gene matches. CDR1 and CDR2 from the germline V gene are SGHNT and YYREEE (reference sequence). The CDR3 runs 15 residues. CDR3 loop: CASRKDRASYNEQFF. The CDR3, as DNA: TGTGCCAGCAGAAAGGACAGGGCTTCCTACAATGAGCAGTTCTTC.

The chain combines TRBV5-1 with TRBJ1-2; the match to TRBD1 covers 9 bases. The CDR3 contains 17 residues. Germline V gives CDR1 SGHRS, CDR2 YFSETQ. After removal of 6 bases from V and 2 bases from J, the junction contained 14 bases not matched to a gene. CDR3 sequence: CASTPGQGTGLNYGYTF. CDR3 in DNA: TGCGCCAGCACACCGGGACAGGGAACAGGGTTGAACTATGGCTACACCTTC.

V is TRBV29-1 and J is TRBJ2-2; TRBD1 matches 7 bases. V was pared by 6 bases and J by 1 base, with 5 bases of the junction left unmatched. Germline CDR1 and CDR2: SQVTM and ANQGSEA. This CDR3 is 14 amino acids long. The CDR3 bases are TGCAGCGTGCGGACAGGTCAGAACACCGGGGAGCTGTTTTTT. Amino acids: CSVRTGQNTGELFF.

Concerning this clone: The same CDR3 is also encoded by other DNA sequences in this sample. The chain couples TRBV14 to TRBJ1-1; 7 bases are shared with TRBD1. V shed 1 base and J 4 bases; nucleotides not matched to a gene: 3. The CDR3 is 14 residues long. Germline V lookup: CDR1 SGHDN, CDR2 FVKESK. The CDR3 region has the DNA TGTGCCAGCAGCCAAGTCCCAGGGGGCACTGAAGCTTTCTTT. It specifies CASSQVPGGTEAFF. Combining the CDR3 with reference TRBV14 and TRBJ1-1 gives the whole variable domain EAGVTQFPSHSVIEKGQTVTLRCDPISGHDNLYWYRRVMGKEIKFLLHFVKESKQDESGMPNNRFLAERTGGTYSTLKVQPAELEDSGVYFCASSQVPGGTEAFFGQGTRLTVV.

The chain carries TRBV30 and TRBJ1-1, with D uncertain. Germline V gives CDR1 GTSNPN, CDR2 SVGIG (reference sequence). V lost 3 bases and J lost 6, with 8 bases in between. The CDR3 runs to 11 residues. CDR3 loop: CAWRFGAEAFF. CDR3 nucleotides: TGTGCCTGGAGGTTCGGGGCTGAAGCTTTCTTT.

The V gene is TRBV5-1, the J gene TRBJ1-3; no firm D call. Per the germline V gene, CDR1 is SGHRS and CDR2 is YFSETQ. The germline V and J ends were trimmed by 4 bases and 0 bases, with 14 bases remaining between them. The CDR3 sequence is 16 residues long. The DNA of the CDR3 is TGCGCCAGCAGCCCCGGACTTTACAGCTCTGGAAACACCATATATTTT. It is translated as CASSPGLYSSGNTIYF.

Written as DNA, the CDR3 is TGTGCCAGCGGGAGGTACCAAGAGACCCAGTACTTC. Translating it yields CASGRYQETQYF. The chain employs TRBV2 and TRBJ2-5; possibly TRBD2 for D (6 bases). CDR1 and CDR2 (germline): SNHLY, FYNNEI. The CDR3 is made up of 12 amino acids. Trimming took off 8 bases at V and 0 bases at J, with 7 bases between the two ends.

The CDR3 nucleotides read TGTGCCAGTAGTCTACAGGGAGGGGATCAGCCCCAGCATTTT. This translates into CASSLQGGDQPQHF. The gene calls are TRBV19 and TRBJ1-5; weak D call: TRBD1 (6 bases). In germline, CDR1 is LNHDA, CDR2 SQIVND (reference sequence). CDR3 length: 14 amino acids. V was clipped by 5 bases and J by 5 bases, with 13 bases between them.

This sequence joins TRBV6-2 or TRBV6-3 and TRBJ1-1; TRBD1 matches at 7 bases. This CDR3 is 13 amino acids long. Losses at the gene ends were 5 bases for V and 1 base for J; bases not matched to a gene: 1. Germline CDR1 reads MNHEY; CDR2 reads SVGEGT. CDR3 nucleotide sequence: TGTGCCAGCAGTCGGACAGGGAACACTGAAGCTTTCTTT. Translating gives CASSRTGNTEAFF.

This chain joins TRBV5-1 and TRBJ1-2; D is unclear. Trimming pared 0 bases from V and 3 bases from J, leaving 3 bases between. The CDR3 length is 12 residues. CDR1 is SGHRS, CDR2 YFSETQ, per germline. The CDR3 reads CASSLGDYGYTF. The CDR3 DNA sequence: TGCGCCAGCAGCTTGGGAGACTATGGCTACACCTTC.

The J gene is TRBJ2-7, the V gene TRBV10-2, with 11 nucleotides matching TRBD2. CDR3 length: 16 amino acids. J was trimmed by 4 bases and V by 2 bases; bases with no gene match: 7. Germline V gene data show CDR1 as WSHSY and CDR2 as SAAADI. CDR3 loop: CASSEPTSGTPYEQYF. CDR3 sequence (DNA): TGCGCCAGCAGTGAGCCGACTAGCGGGACCCCATACGAGCAGTACTTC.

This clone occurred a few times. The rearrangement links TRBV4-1 to TRBJ1-5; 10 bases line up with TRBD1. Germline-derived CDR1 and CDR2 are MGHRA and YSYEKL. After removal of 0 bases from V and 6 bases from J, the junction contained 5 bases not matched to a gene. The CDR3 covers 16 residues. This CDR3 is CASSQDRQGASQPQHF. In DNA, the CDR3 is TGCGCCAGCAGCCAAGATCGACAGGGGGCTTCTCAGCCCCAGCATTTT.

V is TRBV5-4 and J is TRBJ2-3, with D possibly TRBD1 on 5 matching bases. Germline V gene data show CDR1 as SGHNT and CDR2 as YYREEE (reference sequence). V was cut by 0 bases and J by 6 bases, with 8 bases left in between. This CDR3 spans 13 amino acids. This chain's CDR3 is CASSLEGRDTQYF. The CDR3, as DNA: TGTGCCAGCAGCTTGGAGGGGCGGGATACGCAGTATTTT. The entire variable domain, with the rest obtained from reference TRBV5-4 and TRBJ2-3, is as follows: ETGVTQSPTHLIKTRGQQVTLRCSSQSGHNTVSWYQQALGQGPQFIFQYYREEENGRGNFPPRFSGLQFPNYSSELNVNALELDDSALYLCASSLEGRDTQYFGPGTRLTVL.

The rearrangement uses TRBV6-5 and TRBJ2-5; no reliable D call. Germline CDR1 MNHEY, CDR2 SVGAGI. V was shortened by 0 bases and J by 5 bases, with 13 bases between the two germline ends. The CDR3 loop spans 15 amino acids. CDR3 nucleotide sequence: TGTGCCAGCAGTTACTCACTGCGTCTTTCGGAGACCCAGTACTTC. Protein product: CASSYSLRLSETQYF.

This clone was picked up one time. The gene calls are TRBV7-2 and TRBJ2-3, with D unresolved. Germline assignment: CDR1 SGHTA and CDR2 FQGNSA. This CDR3 spans 15 amino acids. V was trimmed by 1 base and J by 2 bases, leaving 10 bases between them. CDR3 sequence (DNA): TGTGCCAGCAGCTTAGACTCGAACCCCACAGATACGCAGTATTTT. Translated: CASSLDSNPTDTQYF.

The chain carries TRBV7-2 and TRBJ2-1, with 8 bases identical to TRBD2. The germline gives CDR1 SGHTA, CDR2 FQGNSA. J was trimmed by 15 bases and V by 2 bases; bases with no gene match: 9. The CDR3 is 13 amino acids. The CDR3 DNA is TGTGCCAGCAGCTTATCGTTCGGGAGGGAGGGGTTCTTC. Protein: CASSLSFGREGFF.

The V gene is TRBV2, the J gene TRBJ1-1; 11 bases align to TRBD1. V gave up 10 bases and J gave up 3 bases; unmatched junction bases: 7. Germline values: CDR1 SNHLY, CDR2 FYNNEI. The CDR3 sequence is 14 residues long. This CDR3 reads CAIGQGALDTEAFF. In DNA form, the CDR3 reads TGTGCCATCGGACAGGGGGCGTTAGACACTGAAGCTTTCTTT.

The rearrangement joins TRBV7-7 to TRBJ2-7, with TRBD1 matching 10 bases. J lost 4 bases, V lost 5 bases, and 2 bases had no gene match. The CDR3 spans 13 residues. Germline V gives CDR1 SSHAT, CDR2 FNYEAQ (reference sequence). CDR3 residues: CASSRDRGYEQYF. The CDR3 coding sequence is TGTGCCAGCAGCCGGGACAGGGGATACGAGCAGTACTTC.

DNA of the CDR3: TGCGCCAGCAGCCAAGAAGTCCAAGGGGGTGAGGAGGATACGCAGTATTTT. This sequence encodes CASSQEVQGGEEDTQYF. The chain employs TRBV4-1 and TRBJ2-3; D is possibly TRBD1 (6 bases). Germline V gives CDR1 MGHRA, CDR2 YSYEKL. This CDR3 has 17 amino acids. V shed 0 bases and J shed 6 bases, with 19 bases lying between them.

The V gene is TRBV9, the J gene TRBJ2-3; the D is unclear. The CDR3 consists of 14 residues. Germline-derived CDR1 and CDR2 are SGDLS and YYNGEE. Trimming removed 2 bases at V and 0 bases at J, with 7 bases between. CDR3 residues: CASSVSESTDTQYF. CDR3 DNA sequence: TGTGCCAGCAGCGTGAGCGAAAGCACAGATACGCAGTATTTT.

J is TRBJ2-6 and V is TRBV5-4; 7 nucleotides align to TRBD1. Germline V CDR1 and CDR2: SGHNT, YYREEE (reference sequence). J was trimmed by 2 bases and V by 3 bases; bases with no gene match: 5. The CDR3 is 16 residues long. The CDR3 here is CASSSPTGAGANVLTF. Here the CDR3 DNA reads TGTGCCAGCAGCTCCCCTACAGGGGCTGGGGCCAACGTCCTGACTTTC.

J is TRBJ1-5 and V is TRBV27, with D hard to call. The CDR3 contains 15 residues. Germline V gene data show CDR1 as MNHEY and CDR2 as SMNVEV (reference sequence). V shed 5 bases and J shed 0 bases, with 11 bases lying between them. CDR3 loop: CASSLVSNSNQPQHF. The CDR3 nucleotides read TGTGCCAGCAGTCTTGTATCTAATAGCAATCAGCCCCAGCATTTT.

The rearrangement uses TRBV13 and TRBJ2-7; 7 bases match TRBD2. The V gene end was trimmed by 6 bases and the J gene end by 5 bases; junction bases not matched to a gene: 10. CDR1 is PRHDT and CDR2 is FYEKMQ in the germline V gene (reference sequence). The CDR3 extends over 14 amino acids. CDR3 loop: CASRSAGTKNEQYF. The DNA of the CDR3 is TGTGCCAGCAGGTCCGCCGGGACTAAGAACGAGCAGTACTTC. Full variable domain (outside the CDR3, taken from reference TRBV13 and TRBJ2-7): AAGVIQSPRHLIKEKRETATLKCYPIPRHDTVYWYQQGPGQDPQFLISFYEKMQSDKGSIPDRFSAQQFSDYHSELNMSSLELGDSALYFCASRSAGTKNEQYFGPGTRLTVT.

This chain connects TRBV6-4 to TRBJ2-1; TRBD1 might be the D (6 bases). V gave up 5 bases and J gave up 2 bases, with 13 bases separating them. The CDR3 is made up of 15 amino acids. Germline lookup yields CDR1 MRHNA and CDR2 SNTAGT. The CDR3 DNA reads as TGTGCCAGCAGTTCGGGACACCAGACCTACAATGAGCAGTTCTTC. The encoded protein is CASSSGHQTYNEQFF.

This chain joins TRBV5-6 and TRBJ2-2; 9 nucleotides match TRBD2. J was trimmed by 0 bases and V by 7 bases; bases with no gene match: 7. Germline V gene lookup returns CDR1 SGHDT and CDR2 YYEEEE. This CDR3 region has 16 residues. The CDR3 bases are TGTGCCAGCTGTCTTATAGCGGGGGCGAACACCGGGGAGCTGTTTTTT. This sequence encodes CASCLIAGANTGELFF. Looking up the rest from reference TRBV5-6 and TRBJ2-2 gives the full variable domain: DAGVTQSPTHLIKTRGQQVTLRCSPKSGHDTVSWYQQALGQGPQFIFQYYEEEERQRGNFPDRFSGHQFPNYSSELNVNALLLGDSALYLCASCLIAGANTGELFFGEGSRLTVL.